These T cell receptor beta chains were read from a single sample in a study of graft-versus-host responses after intestinal transplantation. Which antigens these TCRs recognize remains unknown. Sequencing used immunoSEQ multiplex PCR; TCRdb keeps in-frame clones, though not all of them. In the table there are 90,000 to 130,000 clones, about 92% of which are singletons. Sequences were derived from unstimulated CD4+ T cells sorted from spleen or lymph node cells, sampled before transplant. These receptors were collected from a human donor who was the organ donor for an intestinal transplant. CDR3s include the opening cysteine and the closing phenylalanine or tryptophan. D genes are given only for firm matches. The size field is filled for only some rows; it gives once, few, many or a size class.

size,V,D,J,CDR3,DNA
-,TRBV7-9,-,TRBJ2-7,CASSLVSGYEQYF,TGTGCCAGCAGCTTGGTTTCAGGCTACGAGCAGTACTTC
-,TRBV5-1,TRBD1,TRBJ1-4,CASSSDRESEKLFF,TGCGCCAGCAGCTCGGACAGGGAGAGTGAAAAACTGTTTTTT
-,TRBV7-9,-,TRBJ2-1,CASSLALAGGQFF,TGTGCCAGCAGCTTAGCGTTGGCCGGGGGCCAGTTCTTC
-,TRBV6-1,-,TRBJ2-7,CASSNRREQYF,TGTGCCAGCAGTAACCGCCGGGAGCAGTACTTC
-,TRBV7-8,-,TRBJ1-4,CASSLALGAANEKLFF,TGTGCCAGCAGCTTAGCGCTTGGGGCTGCTAATGAAAAACTGTTTTTT
once,TRBV7-2,-,TRBJ2-7,CASSLTITSSEQYF,TGTGCCAGCAGCTTAACTATAACTAGCAGTGAGCAGTACTTC
-,TRBV6-1,-,TRBJ1-1,CASSEVGLNTEAFF,TGTGCCAGCAGTGAAGTCGGATTGAACACTGAAGCTTTCTTT
once,TRBV9,TRBD1,TRBJ1-3,CASSPMTGGSNTIYF,TGTGCCAGCAGCCCCATGACAGGGGGTTCAAACACCATATATTTT
-,TRBV6-6,TRBD1,TRBJ1-1,CASNGGQVFDTEAFF,TGTGCCAGCAACGGAGGACAGGTTTTCGACACTGAAGCTTTCTTT
-,TRBV6-1,-,TRBJ1-2,CASSALGTSQDTF,TGTGCCAGCAGTGCTCTAGGGACTTCTCAAGACACCTTC
-,TRBV12-2,-,TRBJ2-1,CASRLGLASSYNEQFF,TGTGCAAGTCGCTTAGGACTAGCGAGCTCCTACAATGAGCAGTTCTTC
-,TRBV14,-,TRBJ1-3,CASSHQGNTIYF,TGTGCCAGCAGCCATCAAGGAAACACCATATATTTT
-,TRBV2,TRBD2,TRBJ2-3,CASSLLAVADTQYF,TGTGCCAGCAGTTTACTAGCGGTGGCAGATACGCAGTATTTT
-,TRBV5-1,TRBD2,TRBJ2-1,CASSLAPLAGGPDEQFF,TGCGCCAGCAGCTTGGCCCCTCTAGCGGGAGGGCCTGATGAGCAGTTCTTC
-,TRBV2,TRBD1,TRBJ2-3,CASSDRTGSTDTQYF,TGTGCCAGCAGTGACAGGACAGGAAGCACAGATACGCAGTATTTT
-,TRBV4-2,TRBD2,TRBJ2-3,CASSQGLAGADTQYF,TGTGCCAGCAGCCAGGGACTAGCGGGAGCAGATACGCAGTATTTT
-,TRBV6-1,-,TRBJ2-7,CASSEGQARYF,TGTGCCAGCAGTGAAGGGCAAGCAAGGTACTTC
-,TRBV2,TRBD1,TRBJ2-7,CASSDLGADRDTAYEQYF,TGTGCCAGCAGTGATTTAGGCGCCGACAGGGATACGGCCTACGAGCAGTACTTC
-,TRBV7-9,-,TRBJ2-3,CASSPGHLGNTDTQYF,TGTGCCAGCAGCCCCGGACACCTTGGGAACACAGATACGCAGTATTTT
-,TRBV14,TRBD1,TRBJ2-3,CASSQGQGRKYF,TGTGCCAGCAGTCAAGGACAGGGTCGAAAGTATTTT
few,TRBV5-6,-,TRBJ2-5,CASSPAGEETQYF,TGTGCCAGCAGCCCCGCCGGGGAGGAGACCCAGTACTTC
-,TRBV4-1,-,TRBJ2-4,CASSQDWGLAKNIQYF,TGCGCCAGCAGCCAAGATTGGGGCCTGGCCAAAAACATTCAGTACTTC
-,TRBV6-6,TRBD1,TRBJ1-1,CASRLNRGWTEAFF,TGTGCCAGCAGACTCAACAGGGGATGGACTGAAGCTTTCTTT
-,TRBV18,TRBD1,TRBJ2-7,CASSPRGQAYEQYF,TGTGCCAGCTCACCACGGGGACAGGCTTACGAGCAGTACTTC
-,TRBV19,TRBD2,TRBJ2-1,CASRKLADPNEQFF,TGTGCCAGTAGAAAACTAGCGGACCCCAATGAGCAGTTCTTC
-,TRBV19,TRBD2,TRBJ2-6,CASTGLARVSGANVLTF,TGTGCCAGTACGGGACTAGCCAGAGTTTCTGGGGCCAACGTCCTGACTTTC
-,TRBV30,-,TRBJ1-2,CAWKFTGPYGYTF,TGTGCCTGGAAGTTTACAGGACCATATGGCTACACCTTC
-,TRBV7-8,TRBD2,TRBJ2-2,CASSLVLAGGTGELFF,TGTGCCAGCAGCTTAGTACTAGCGGGAGGAACCGGGGAGCTGTTTTTT
-,TRBV6-1,TRBD1,TRBJ1-4,CASSAQGGGGEKLFF,TGTGCCAGCAGTGCCCAGGGGGGGGGAGGTGAAAAACTGTTTTTT
-,TRBV28,-,TRBJ1-2,CASSAPWGTNYGYTF,TGTGCCAGCAGTGCCCCCTGGGGCACTAACTATGGCTACACCTTC
-,TRBV28,TRBD2,TRBJ2-5,CASTQGSSGGQETQYF,TGTGCCAGCACCCAAGGTAGTAGCGGGGGCCAAGAGACCCAGTACTTC
-,TRBV19,TRBD1,TRBJ1-2,CASSPNRLGQASYGYTF,TGTGCCAGTAGTCCTAACCGCCTCGGACAGGCCAGCTATGGCTACACCTTC
once,TRBV5-1,-,TRBJ2-6,CASMRSGANVLTF,TGCGCCAGCATGCGTTCTGGGGCCAACGTCCTGACTTTC
once,TRBV7-3,TRBD1,TRBJ2-1,CASSLRGGNYNEQFF,TGTGCCAGCAGCTTAAGAGGGGGCAACTACAATGAGCAGTTCTTC
-,TRBV4-3,-,TRBJ2-5,CASSQEVLAGETQYF,TGCGCCAGCAGCCAAGAGGTACTCGCGGGGGAGACCCAGTACTTC
-,TRBV7-6,TRBD2,TRBJ2-5,CASSLVPSGTQETQYF,TGTGCCAGCAGCTTAGTACCTAGCGGGACTCAAGAGACCCAGTACTTC
-,TRBV30,-,TRBJ2-7,CAWRTGTAGTYEQYF,TGTGCCTGGAGAACAGGGACGGCCGGGACCTACGAGCAGTACTTC
-,TRBV6-1,-,TRBJ1-2,CASSPSSYGYTF,TGTGCCAGCAGTCCCTCCAGCTATGGCTACACCTTC
-,TRBV10-3,TRBD2,TRBJ2-7,CAISDFARLALSYEQYF,TGTGCCATCAGTGACTTTGCCCGACTAGCTCTGTCCTACGAGCAGTACTTC
once,TRBV12-5,TRBD2,TRBJ2-5,CASGSWSGRAGETQYF,TGTGCTAGTGGGTCATGGAGCGGGAGGGCCGGTGAGACCCAGTACTTC
-,TRBV6-5,TRBD2,TRBJ2-3,CASSYSGLAGTDTQYF,TGTGCCAGCAGTTACTCGGGGCTAGCGGGCACAGATACGCAGTATTTT
-,TRBV5-1,-,TRBJ2-7,CASSLGIQGRGEQYF,TGCGCCAGCAGCTTGGGAATACAGGGCCGCGGGGAGCAGTACTTC
-,TRBV28,-,TRBJ1-5,CASSWYGPQPQHF,TGTGCCAGCAGCTGGTACGGTCCCCAGCCCCAGCATTTT
-,TRBV6-5,-,TRBJ2-2,CASSRQGGNTGELFF,TGTGCCAGCAGTCGACAGGGAGGGAACACCGGGGAGCTGTTTTTT
-,TRBV5-1,TRBD1,TRBJ1-1,CASSPSGRGLVNTEAFF,TGCGCCAGCAGCCCTTCTGGGAGGGGGCTGGTGAACACTGAAGCTTTCTTT